This T cell receptor beta chain came from a study of blood T cells in healthy people across ages. The CDR3 has 13 residues. CDR1 and CDR2 (germline): MNHNS, SASEGT. The V and J ends lost 2 bases and 11 bases respectively, with 13 bases between them. Combining a sample-barcoded 5' primer with a J-beta primer mix, a second PCR ran for about 6 to 12 cycles. TCRdb re-derived calls from the 5' RACE reads in MiXCR, one entry per CDR3 protein. The sample contains roughly 700,000 distinct CDR3 sequences, 32% of which appear only once. Sequenced sample: blood. The gene calls are TRBV6-1 and TRBJ1-5; D is perhaps TRBD1 (5 bases). This receptor was obtained from a woman of 80 years or more in good health. The CDR3, as DNA: TGTGCCAGCAGTGAACAACGATCGGGGGCCCAGCATTTT. It encodes CASSEQRSGAQHF.